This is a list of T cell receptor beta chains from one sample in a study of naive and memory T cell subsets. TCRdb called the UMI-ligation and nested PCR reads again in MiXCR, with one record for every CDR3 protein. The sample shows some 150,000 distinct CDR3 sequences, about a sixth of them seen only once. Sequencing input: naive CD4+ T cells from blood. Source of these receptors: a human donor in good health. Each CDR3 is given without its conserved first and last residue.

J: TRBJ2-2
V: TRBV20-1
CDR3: SARRGTNTGELF

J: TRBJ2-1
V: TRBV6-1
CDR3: ASITGSGRAFNEQF

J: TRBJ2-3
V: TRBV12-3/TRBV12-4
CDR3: ASRTLQGVGDTQY

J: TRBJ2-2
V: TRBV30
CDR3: AWLSGRWRTGELF

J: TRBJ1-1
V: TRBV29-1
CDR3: SVEVAVNTEAF

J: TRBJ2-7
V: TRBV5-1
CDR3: ASSSKSGSTYEQY

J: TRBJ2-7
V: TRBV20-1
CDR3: SARGSAGTRSNEQY

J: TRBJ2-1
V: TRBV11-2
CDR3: ASSSRAGGSSYNEQF

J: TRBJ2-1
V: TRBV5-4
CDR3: ASSLGLISVPGVEQF

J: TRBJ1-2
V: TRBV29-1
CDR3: SVDRDSGYGYT

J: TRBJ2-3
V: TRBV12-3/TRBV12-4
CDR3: ASTPDLTGTDTQY

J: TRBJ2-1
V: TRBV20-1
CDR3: SAPLAPNAVEQF

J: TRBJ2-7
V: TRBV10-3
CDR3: AISVNKLATTYEQY

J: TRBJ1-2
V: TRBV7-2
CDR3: ASSLSGQGANYGYT

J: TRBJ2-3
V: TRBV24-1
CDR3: ATQSGTDTQY

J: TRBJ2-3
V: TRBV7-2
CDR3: ASSLNGLSTDTQY

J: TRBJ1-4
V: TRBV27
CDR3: ASSFQGIPTNEKLF